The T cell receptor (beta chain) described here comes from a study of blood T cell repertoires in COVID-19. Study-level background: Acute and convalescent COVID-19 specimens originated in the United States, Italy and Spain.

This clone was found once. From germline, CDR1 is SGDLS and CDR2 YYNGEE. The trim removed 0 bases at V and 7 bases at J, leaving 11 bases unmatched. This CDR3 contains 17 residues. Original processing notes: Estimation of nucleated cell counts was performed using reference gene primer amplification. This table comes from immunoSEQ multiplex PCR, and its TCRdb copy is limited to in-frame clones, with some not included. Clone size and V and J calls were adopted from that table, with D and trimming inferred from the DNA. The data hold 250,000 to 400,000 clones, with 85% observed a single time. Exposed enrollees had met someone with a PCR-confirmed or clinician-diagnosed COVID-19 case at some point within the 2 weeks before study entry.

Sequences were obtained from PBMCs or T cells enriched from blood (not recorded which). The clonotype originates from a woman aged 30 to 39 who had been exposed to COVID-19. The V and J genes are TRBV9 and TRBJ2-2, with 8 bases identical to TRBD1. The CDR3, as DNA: TGTGCCAGCAGCGTAGCGACTTCTCAGGGGGCGCACGGGGAGCTGTTTTTT. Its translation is CASSVATSQGAHGELFF.